The 13 T cell receptor beta chains in this list originate from one sample, sequenced in a study of T cells in Graves' hyperthyroidism and ophthalmopathy. Amplification of TCR beta CDR3 regions was performed using RNA transcripts as template. HTBI primers drove first-round RT-PCR of the TCR CDR3. TCRdb reprocessed the multiplex PCR reads with MiXCR, giving one entry per CDR3 protein. In the table there are approximately 510,000 distinct CDR3 sequences, 20% of which are singletons. The sample consisted of blood. All receptors derive from a man younger than 30 with Graves' hyperthyroidism.

This clonotype has a handful of counts. A clone one base away is much larger, so this may be a read error. The V call is TRBV24-1, the J call TRBJ2-2; D assignment may be TRBD1 or TRBD2 (5 bases each). Germline CDR1 is KGHDR and CDR2 is SFDVKD. This CDR3 has 18 amino acids. CDR3 region: CATSNLQGGDGLTGELFF. CDR3 nucleotides: TGTGCCACCAGTAATTTGCAGGGTGGTGACGGACTCACCGGGGAGCTGTTTTTT.

The V and J genes are TRBV11-2 and TRBJ1-2; 7 bases fit TRBD1. Trimming removed 2 bases from V and 5 bases from J; junction bases left unmatched: 17. The germline gives CDR1 SGHAT, CDR2 FQNNGV. The CDR3 consists of 18 residues. CDR3: CASSLFLGTAAGQYGYTF. The CDR3 region has the DNA TGTGCCAGCAGCTTATTCTTGGGGACAGCGGCTGGACAATATGGCTACACCTTC.

This clonotype has ten or more counts. Here the CDR3 reads CSASNPQGGVGYGYTF. The CDR3 DNA is TGCAGTGCTAGCAATCCTCAGGGAGGAGTAGGGTATGGCTACACCTTC. The chain is built from TRBV20-1 and TRBJ1-2, with D possibly TRBD1 on 5 matching bases. The germline V gene encodes CDR1 DFQATT and CDR2 SNEGSKA (reference sequence). Trimming shortened V by 3 bases and J by 5 bases, and 22 bases separated the two germline ends. This CDR3 is built from 16 residues.

This clonotype came up many times. CDR3: CASSLEGPFSYGYTF. CDR3 DNA: TGTGCCAGCAGTTTGGAGGGACCCTTTAGCTATGGCTACACCTTC. The chain is built from TRBV12-3 or TRBV12-4 and TRBJ1-2; possibly TRBD1 for D (5 bases). The CDR3 contains 15 residues. The V and J ends lost 3 bases and 4 bases respectively, with 15 bases between them.

This clonotype was seen ten or more times. The gene calls are TRBV12-5 and TRBJ1-2; D perhaps matches TRBD1 (5 bases). This CDR3 is built from 12 residues. Germline V gene sequence: CDR1 LGHNT, CDR2 FRNRAP. V lost 5 bases to trimming and J lost 6 bases, with 10 bases between them. The CDR3 loop is CASGPGPNGYTF. The CDR3 nucleotides read TGTGCTAGTGGTCCGGGACCCAATGGCTACACCTTC.

In its sample, this clonotype was seen a few times. V usage is TRBV13 and J usage is TRBJ1-6, with D unresolved. This CDR3 spans 14 amino acids. Germline lookup yields CDR1 PRHDT and CDR2 FYEKMQ (reference sequence). The V gene lost 4 bases and the J gene lost 10 bases, with 14 bases spanning the gap. The chain's CDR3 is CASSSPLEGSPLHF. The DNA of the CDR3 is TGTGCCAGCAGCTCCCCCCTGGAAGGATCACCCCTCCACTTT. The full variable domain, in which reference TRBV13 and TRBJ1-6 provide the parts outside the CDR3, is AAGVIQSPRHLIKEKRETATLKCYPIPRHDTVYWYQQGPGQDPQFLISFYEKMQSDKGSIPDRFSAQQFSDYHSELNMSSLELGDSALYFCASSSPLEGSPLHFGNGTRLTVT.

This chain connects TRBV6-4 to TRBJ1-1; 10 bases are shared with TRBD1. Trimming cost V 5 bases and J 7 bases; bases outside gene matches: 10. This CDR3 comprises 15 residues. CDR1 is MRHNA and CDR2 is SNTAGT in the germline V gene. The CDR3 loop reads CASSPDGTGVDEAFF. In nucleotides, the CDR3 is TGTGCCAGCAGTCCTGACGGGACAGGGGTTGATGAAGCTTTCTTT.

This clonotype turned up a few times. V usage is TRBV20-1 and J usage is TRBJ1-2; 7 nucleotides match TRBD1. V lost 0 bases to trimming and J lost 5 bases; unmatched junction nucleotides: 6. The CDR3 totals 14 residues. Per the germline V gene, CDR1 is DFQATT and CDR2 is SNEGSKA (reference sequence). The CDR3 sequence is CSARDQGGNYGYTF. As DNA, the CDR3 is TGCAGTGCTAGAGATCAGGGGGGAAATTATGGCTACACCTTC.

J is TRBJ2-7 and V is TRBV19, with D uncertain. The CDR3 has 13 amino acids. Germline CDR1 is LNHDA and CDR2 is SQIVND (reference sequence). Trimming left V 4 bases short and J 3 bases short, with 10 bases between. The CDR3 reads CASSTATSYEQYF. CDR3 nucleotides: TGTGCCAGTAGTACGGCGACAAGCTACGAGCAGTACTTC.

In its sample, this clonotype was seen a few times. The chain joins TRBV12-3 or TRBV12-4 to TRBJ1-1, with D possibly TRBD1 on 5 matching bases. Trimming removed 8 bases from V and 0 bases from J, with 22 bases in between. This CDR3 comprises 17 residues. The CDR3 region is CASFTSGIGALNTEAFF. The CDR3 DNA is TGTGCCAGCTTTACCTCCGGAATAGGGGCCCTGAACACTGAAGCTTTCTTT.

This clonotype was detected many times. The rearrangement joins TRBV20-1 to TRBJ2-7; D is perhaps TRBD1 or TRBD2 (5 bases each). The CDR3 is made up of 15 amino acids. Germline values: CDR1 DFQATT, CDR2 SNEGSKA (reference sequence). Between the trimmed V and J ends, which lost 0 bases and 3 bases, there was a span of 15 bases. In DNA, the CDR3 is TGCAGTGCTAGAGAAGTGGGGACGGTCGACTACGAGCAGTACTTC. It translates to CSAREVGTVDYEQYF.

The sample holds many counts of this clonotype. The chain has TRBV29-1 and TRBJ2-7, with D perhaps matching TRBD1 or TRBD2 (5 bases each). V lost 5 bases, J lost 3 bases, and 20 bases lay in between. In germline, CDR1 is SQVTM, CDR2 ANQGSEA. The CDR3 is 15 residues long. CDR3 bases: TGCAGCGTTCGAGGATCCGGGACGAGGGGCTACGAGCAGTACTTC. Translated: CSVRGSGTRGYEQYF.

This clonotype was observed many times. V is TRBV11-2 and J is TRBJ2-5; D may be TRBD1 (5 bases). The CDR3 loop spans 12 amino acids. Per the germline V gene, CDR1 is SGHAT and CDR2 is FQNNGV. Trimming stripped 7 bases from V and 2 bases from J, with 8 bases between. The CDR3 DNA reads as TGTGCCAGCAAGAGACAGCAAGAGACCCAGTACTTC. As protein: CASKRQQETQYF.